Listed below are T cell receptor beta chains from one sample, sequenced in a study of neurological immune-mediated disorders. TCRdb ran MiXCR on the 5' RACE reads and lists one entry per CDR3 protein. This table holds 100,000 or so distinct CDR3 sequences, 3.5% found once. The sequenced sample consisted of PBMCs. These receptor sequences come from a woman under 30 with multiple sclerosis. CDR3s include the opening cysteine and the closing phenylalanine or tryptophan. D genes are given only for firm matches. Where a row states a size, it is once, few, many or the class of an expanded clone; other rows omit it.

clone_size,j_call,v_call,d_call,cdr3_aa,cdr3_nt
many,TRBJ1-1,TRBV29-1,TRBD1,CSVVGTGGLGPLVDTEAFF,TGCAGCGTTGTGGGGACAGGGGGCCTAGGTCCCCTCGTTGACACTGAAGCTTTCTTT
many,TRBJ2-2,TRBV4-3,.,CASSQDRQGELFF,TGCGCCAGCAGCCAAGATCGACAGGGGGAGCTGTTTTTT
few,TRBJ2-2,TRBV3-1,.,CASSQEGSSARGELFF,TGTGCCAGCAGCCAAGAGGGTTCTAGCGCACGCGGGGAGCTGTTTTTT
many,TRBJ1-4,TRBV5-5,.,CASSLYLPTNEKLFF,TGTGCCAGCAGCTTGTATCTCCCAACTAATGAAAAACTGTTTTTT
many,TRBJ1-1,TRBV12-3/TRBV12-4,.,CASSSAPRNTEAFF,TGTGCCAGCAGTTCGGCTCCTCGGAACACTGAAGCTTTCTTT
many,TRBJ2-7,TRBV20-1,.,CSALGDQRYEQYF,TGCAGTGCCCTGGGCGACCAGCGCTACGAGCAGTACTTC
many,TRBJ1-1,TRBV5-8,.,CASRQLGYNTEAFF,TGTGCCAGCAGGCAGCTCGGGTACAACACTGAAGCTTTCTTT
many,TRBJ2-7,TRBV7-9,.,CASRQGPRTGEQYF,TGTGCCAGCCGCCAGGGACCCAGGACTGGGGAGCAGTACTTC
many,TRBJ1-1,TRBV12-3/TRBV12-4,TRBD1,CASNYRDREAFF,TGTGCCAGCAATTACCGGGACAGGGAAGCTTTCTTT
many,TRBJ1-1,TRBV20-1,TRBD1,CVAGGLNTEAFF,TGCGTTGCAGGGGGATTGAACACTGAAGCTTTCTTT
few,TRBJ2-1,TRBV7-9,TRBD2,CASRATSGNEQFF,TGTGCCAGCAGGGCCACTAGCGGCAATGAGCAGTTCTTC
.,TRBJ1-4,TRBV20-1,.,CSASGGAKLFF,TGCAGTGCTAGCGGGGGGGCAAAACTGTTTTTT
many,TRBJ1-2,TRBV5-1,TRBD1,CASSLEGQAFGYTF,TGCGCCAGCAGCTTGGAGGGACAGGCGTTCGGCTACACCTTC
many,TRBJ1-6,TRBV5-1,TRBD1,CASSLTGQGGNSPLHF,TGCGCCAGCAGCTTGACGGGGCAGGGGGGTAATTCACCCCTCCACTTT
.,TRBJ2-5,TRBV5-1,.,CASSFDEGETQYF,TGCGCCAGCAGCTTTGACGAGGGGGAGACCCAGTACTTC
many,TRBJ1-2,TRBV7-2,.,CASSLLKMQGYGYTF,TGTGCCAGCAGCTTGTTGAAGATGCAGGGCTATGGCTACACCTTC
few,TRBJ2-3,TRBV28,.,CASSLMGTDTQYF,TGTGCCAGCAGTTTAATGGGCACAGATACGCAGTATTTT
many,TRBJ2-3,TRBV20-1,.,CSASRDSSTDTQYF,TGCAGTGCTAGTCGCGACAGTAGCACAGATACGCAGTATTTT
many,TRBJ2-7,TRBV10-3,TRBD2,CAISPSGSSYEQYF,TGTGCCATCAGCCCTAGCGGGAGCTCCTACGAGCAGTACTTC
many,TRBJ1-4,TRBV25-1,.,CASGTEAWGEKLFF,TGTGCCAGCGGAACAGAAGCTTGGGGTGAAAAACTGTTTTTT
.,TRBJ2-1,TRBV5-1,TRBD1,CASSATAGTGLNEQFF,TGCGCCAGCAGCGCAACAGCAGGGACAGGGTTGAATGAGCAGTTCTTC
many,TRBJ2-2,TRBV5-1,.,CASSLVRAAGELFF,TGCGCCAGCAGCTTGGTGAGGGCTGCCGGGGAGCTGTTTTTT
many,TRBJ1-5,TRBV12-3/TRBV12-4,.,CASSQRGGYQPQHF,TGTGCCAGCAGCCAACGGGGGGGTTATCAGCCCCAGCATTTT
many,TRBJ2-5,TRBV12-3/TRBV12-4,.,CASGQLFQETQYF,TGTGCCAGTGGACAGCTCTTCCAAGAGACCCAGTACTTC
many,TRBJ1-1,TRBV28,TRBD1,CASRTGQGGPEAFF,TGTGCCAGCAGAACGGGACAGGGGGGCCCTGAAGCTTTCTTT
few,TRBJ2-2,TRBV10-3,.,CATPGQNTGELFF,TGTGCCACGCCGGGACAGAACACCGGGGAGCTGTTTTTT
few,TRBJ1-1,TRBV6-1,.,CASSPGPLRRAFF,TGTGCCAGCAGTCCCGGGCCCCTAAGGAGGGCTTTCTTT
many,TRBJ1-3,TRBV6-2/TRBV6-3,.,CASSYSLDSDSGNTIYF,TGTGCCAGCAGTTACTCCCTGGACAGCGACTCTGGAAACACCATATATTTT
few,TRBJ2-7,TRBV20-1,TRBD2,CSADLLAGVEQYF,TGCAGTGCCGATCTACTAGCGGGAGTCGAGCAGTACTTC
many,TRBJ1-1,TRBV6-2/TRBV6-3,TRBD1,CASSWAGGNTEAFF,TGTGCCAGCAGTTGGGCAGGGGGGAACACTGAAGCTTTCTTT
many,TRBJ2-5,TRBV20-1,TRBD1,CSARDLGQPQETQYF,TGCAGTGCTAGAGATCTGGGACAGCCCCAAGAGACCCAGTACTTC
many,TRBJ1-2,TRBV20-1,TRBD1,CSARGGQGAPTSLYGYTF,TGCAGTGCTAGAGGGGGGCAGGGGGCCCCAACCTCCCTCTATGGCTACACCTTC
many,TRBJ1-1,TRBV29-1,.,CSVVPQMGTEAFF,TGCAGCGTTGTCCCGCAAATGGGCACTGAAGCTTTCTTT
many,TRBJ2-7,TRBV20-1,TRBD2,CSATNAGTSGAEQYF,TGCAGTGCTACTAATGCCGGGACTAGCGGCGCCGAGCAGTACTTC
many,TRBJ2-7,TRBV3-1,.,CASSHLGDEQYF,TGTGCCAGCAGCCACTTGGGGGACGAGCAGTACTTC
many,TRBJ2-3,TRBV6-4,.,CASSEGGGTDTQYF,TGTGCCAGCAGTGAAGGAGGGGGCACAGATACGCAGTATTTT
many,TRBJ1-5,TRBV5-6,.,CASSLGGSNQPQHF,TGTGCCAGCAGCTTAGGGGGTAGCAATCAGCCCCAGCATTTT
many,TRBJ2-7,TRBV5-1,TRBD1,CASTTGTENYEQYF,TGCGCCAGCACCACCGGGACAGAGAATTACGAGCAGTACTTC
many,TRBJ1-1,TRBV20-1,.,CSARDRRRNTEAFF,TGCAGTGCTAGAGATAGGCGCAGAAACACTGAAGCTTTCTTT
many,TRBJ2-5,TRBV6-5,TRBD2,CASSSGLAGLKTQYF,TGTGCCAGCAGTTCGGGACTAGCGGGGTTAAAGACCCAGTACTTC
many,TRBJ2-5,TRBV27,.,CASSPRPGETQYF,TGTGCCAGCAGCCCCAGGCCTGGCGAGACCCAGTACTTC
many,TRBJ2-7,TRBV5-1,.,CASSSGQRKEQYF,TGCGCCAGCAGCTCGGGACAACGGAAGGAGCAGTACTTC
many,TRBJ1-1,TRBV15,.,CAAHTGLGNTEAFF,TGTGCCGCACATACGGGGCTTGGAAACACTGAAGCTTTCTTT
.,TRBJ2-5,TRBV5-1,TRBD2,CASSPGLAEAETQYF,TGCGCCAGCAGCCCGGGACTAGCGGAGGCAGAGACCCAGTACTTC
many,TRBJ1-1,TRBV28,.,CASSLGYGNTEAFF,TGTGCCAGCAGTTTAGGGTACGGAAACACTGAAGCTTTCTTT
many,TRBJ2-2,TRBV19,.,CASSGQGGVNTGELFF,TGTGCCAGTAGTGGACAGGGAGGGGTTAACACCGGGGAGCTGTTTTTT
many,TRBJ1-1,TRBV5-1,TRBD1,CASSLGTGGLAFF,TGCGCCAGCAGCCTGGGGACAGGGGGCTTAGCTTTCTTT
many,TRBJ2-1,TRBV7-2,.,CASSLEGGRSGLQFF,TGTGCCAGCAGCTTAGAGGGAGGTAGAAGCGGTTTACAGTTCTTC
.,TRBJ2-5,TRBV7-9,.,CASSLSLQETQYF,TGTGCCAGCAGCTTATCTCTTCAGGAGACCCAGTACTTC
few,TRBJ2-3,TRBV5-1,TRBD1,CASSLQPLGQGADTQYF,TGCGCCAGCAGCTTACAACCTCTGGGACAGGGGGCAGATACGCAGTATTTT
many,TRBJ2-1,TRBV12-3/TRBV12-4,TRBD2,CASSLATTSESGEQFF,TGTGCCAGCAGTTTAGCGACGACTAGCGAAAGTGGTGAGCAGTTCTTC
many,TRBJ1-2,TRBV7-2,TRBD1,CASSLRGLGYTF,TGTGCCAGCAGCCTCAGGGGGCTTGGCTACACCTTC
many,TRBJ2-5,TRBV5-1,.,CASSLDETQYF,TGCGCCAGCAGCTTGGACGAGACCCAGTACTTC
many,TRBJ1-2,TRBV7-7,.,CASSLVGFGYTF,TGTGCTAGCAGCTTAGTAGGTTTCGGCTACACCTTC
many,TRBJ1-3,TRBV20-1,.,CSATVRDGNTIYF,TGCAGTGCTACCGTCAGGGATGGAAACACCATATATTTT
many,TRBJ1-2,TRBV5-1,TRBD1,CASRGGQGKDYGYTF,TGCGCCAGCAGGGGCGGACAGGGGAAGGACTATGGCTACACCTTC
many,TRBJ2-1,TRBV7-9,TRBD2,CASFGTSLNEQFF,TGTGCCAGCTTCGGGACTAGCCTGAATGAGCAGTTCTTC